Listed below are T cell receptor beta chains from one sample, sequenced in a study of blood T cell repertoires in COVID-19. This table comes from immunoSEQ multiplex PCR, and its TCRdb copy is limited to in-frame clones, with some not included. The table records nearly 350,000 clones, roughly 89% of them present only once. Specimen: peripheral blood. Receptors were obtained from a young woman who had recovered from COVID-19. Both conserved end residues are part of each CDR3. The order of the fields is clone size, V gene, D gene, J gene, CDR3 protein, CDR3 DNA. The D gene is left open where the match is weak. Size is omitted from some rows. Given values are once, few, many or a class for expanded clones.

abundance: few
v_gene: TRBV18
d_gene: NA
j_gene: TRBJ1-2
CDR3aa: CASSPQIRGDGYTF
CDR3nt: TGTGCCAGCTCACCTCAAATTCGGGGTGATGGCTACACCTTC

abundance: NA
v_gene: TRBV10-3
d_gene: TRBD1
j_gene: TRBJ1-1
CDR3aa: CAIGKQGENTEAFF
CDR3nt: TGTGCCATCGGAAAACAGGGGGAGAACACTGAAGCTTTCTTT

abundance: NA
v_gene: TRBV9
d_gene: NA
j_gene: TRBJ2-4
CDR3aa: CASSVRHIAKNIQYF
CDR3nt: TGTGCCAGCAGCGTCCGACACATAGCCAAAAACATTCAGTACTTC

abundance: NA
v_gene: TRBV7-2
d_gene: TRBD2
j_gene: TRBJ2-1
CDR3aa: CASSSRAGGYNEQFF
CDR3nt: TGTGCCAGCAGCTCCCGCGCGGGAGGCTACAATGAGCAGTTCTTC

abundance: NA
v_gene: TRBV10-1
d_gene: TRBD2
j_gene: TRBJ2-1
CDR3aa: CASSESGTSGKWYNEQFF
CDR3nt: TGCGCCAGCAGTGAGTCCGGGACTAGCGGGAAATGGTACAATGAGCAGTTCTTC

abundance: once
v_gene: TRBV20-1
d_gene: TRBD1
j_gene: TRBJ1-2
CDR3aa: CSARTGYGYTF
CDR3nt: TGCAGTGCTCGGACAGGGTACGGCTACACCTTC

abundance: NA
v_gene: TRBV18
d_gene: NA
j_gene: TRBJ1-1
CDR3aa: CASSLAFRDTEAFF
CDR3nt: TGTGCCAGCTCACTGGCTTTCCGTGACACTGAAGCTTTCTTT

abundance: NA
v_gene: TRBV18
d_gene: NA
j_gene: TRBJ2-4
CDR3aa: CASSPLNGRPNIQYF
CDR3nt: TGTGCCAGCTCACCACTAAACGGGAGACCTAACATTCAGTACTTC

abundance: once
v_gene: TRBV15
d_gene: NA
j_gene: TRBJ1-5
CDR3aa: CATSRDLGRDQPQHF
CDR3nt: TGTGCCACCAGCAGAGATTTAGGGAGAGATCAGCCCCAGCATTTT

abundance: NA
v_gene: TRBV18
d_gene: TRBD1
j_gene: TRBJ2-2
CDR3aa: CASSPGQGNGELFF
CDR3nt: TGTGCCAGCTCACCGGGACAGGGGAACGGGGAGCTGTTTTTT

abundance: NA
v_gene: TRBV24-1
d_gene: TRBD2
j_gene: TRBJ2-1
CDR3aa: CATSDPGTSGYNEQFF
CDR3nt: TGTGCCACCAGTGACCCCGGGACTAGCGGGTACAATGAGCAGTTCTTC

abundance: NA
v_gene: TRBV2
d_gene: NA
j_gene: TRBJ1-1
CDR3aa: CASTVNTEAFF
CDR3nt: TGTGCCAGCACTGTGAACACTGAAGCTTTCTTT